The clone carrying this T cell receptor beta chain occurred many times. The sample is drawn from a study of T cells in Graves' hyperthyroidism and ophthalmopathy. The PBMCs were sourced from fresh peripheral blood (about 9.7 ml). Germline CDR1 and CDR2: MNHEY and SMNVEV (reference sequence). This CDR3 has 13 residues. Unmatched junction bases numbered 6, after V lost 8 bases and J lost 3 bases. There were TCR beta CDR3 regions amplified from RNA transcripts. The HTBI primer set drove a first-round RT-PCR of the TCR CDR3. From the multiplex PCR reads, TCRdb called clonotypes with MiXCR, one entry per CDR3 protein. The sample lists some 320,000 distinct CDR3 sequences, approximately 13% occurring once.

This receptor was obtained from a woman aged 40-49 years with Graves' ophthalmopathy. The J gene is TRBJ2-7, the V gene TRBV27; TRBD2 matches at 8 bases. The sample taken for sequencing was blood. CDR3 nucleotides: TGTGCCAGCGGACTAGCTCTAGGCTACGAGCAGTACTTC. This gives the protein CASGLALGYEQYF.